Below, 12 T cell receptor beta chains from the same sample are listed, as sequenced in a study of human T cells and chemical hapten exposure (dated by TCRdb to the early 2020s). The time point label, as the study defines it: patch test 3, about 24 weeks after DPC sensitization. The label giving this sample's treatment or condition can be read as: therapeutic diphenylcyclopropenone sensitization with weekly scalp DPC. To prepare the library, RACE was applied. Data came from a NextSeq 500. TCRdb reanalyzed the raw reads on its own, using fastp at Q25 for trimming and MiXCR for clone calling, and kept in-frame beta chains. Entries that share a CDR3 protein sequence are merged under the most common genes and DNA. The sample includes tens of thousands of distinct CDR3 sequences, with roughly 10% observed a single time. In total, the top ten clones hold 1% to 1.2% of the sample. Material: whole blood, obtained in connection with sensitization to the hapten diphenylcyclopropenone (DPC). The receptors come from a woman in her 30s with alopecia areata. Some clones in this sample may be carry-over from other donors' samples.

This clonotype was observed many times. The chain joins TRBV7-6 to TRBJ2-3; TRBD2 might be the D (6 bases). CDR1 is SGHVS and CDR2 is FNYEAQ in the germline V gene. The CDR3 is 15 residues long. The V end was cut by 5 bases, the J end by 4 bases, with 16 bases between. DNA for the CDR3: TGTGCCAGCAGCCCCGGACTACCCCTGGCAGATACGCAGTATTTT. Protein product: CASSPGLPLADTQYF.

This clonotype appeared many times. The V call is TRBV20-1, the J call TRBJ2-7; D remains unclear. Trimming took 4 bases from V and 7 from J, leaving 8 bases between them. CDR1 and CDR2 from the germline V gene are DFQATT and SNEGSKA (reference sequence). The CDR3 covers 10 residues. The CDR3 loop is CSATLAEQYF. In DNA form, the CDR3 reads TGCAGTGCTACCCTGGCGGAGCAGTACTTC.

The chain links TRBV12-3 or TRBV12-4 to TRBJ1-4, with D possibly matching TRBD1 (5 bases). Trimming took off 6 bases at V and 6 bases at J, with 11 bases between the two ends. This CDR3 has 13 residues. Here the CDR3 DNA reads TGTGCCAGCAGCCGCCTGACAGATGAAAAACTGTTTTTT. Protein product: CASSRLTDEKLFF.

This clonotype was counted ten times or more. The chain combines TRBV28 with TRBJ2-2; D might be TRBD1 or TRBD2, each matching 5 bases. This CDR3 has 14 amino acids. V was clipped by 6 bases and J by 10 bases, with 18 bases between them. In germline, CDR1 is MDHEN, CDR2 SYDVKM. The CDR3 coding sequence is TGTGCCAGCAGCCACGGGACGAGGCTTTCGGAGCTGTTTTTT. The encoded protein is CASSHGTRLSELFF.

The chain employs TRBV6-5 and TRBJ1-2, with a possible D match to TRBD1 (5 bases). V lost 0 bases to trimming and J lost 4 bases, with 18 bases between them. Germline V gene sequence: CDR1 MNHEY, CDR2 SVGAGI. The CDR3 spans 17 residues. The CDR3 sequence is CASSYSLHIGDGYGYTF. DNA for the CDR3: TGTGCCAGCAGTTACTCGTTGCATATAGGGGATGGCTATGGCTACACCTTC.

This clonotype was counted ten times or more. V usage is TRBV27 and J usage is TRBJ1-1; the D gene is possibly TRBD1 (6 bases). This CDR3 has 14 residues. Germline CDR1 MNHEY, CDR2 SMNVEV (reference sequence). V was trimmed by 4 bases and J by 5 bases, leaving 14 bases between them. CDR3 sequence reads: CASSSSGTYTEAFF. Here the CDR3 DNA reads TGTGCCAGCAGTTCCTCCGGGACATATACTGAAGCTTTCTTT.

This clonotype came up many times. The CDR3 DNA reads as TGTGCCAGCAGTACCCGCAATGAGCAGTTCTTC. This codes for CASSTRNEQFF. This chain uses TRBV28 with TRBJ2-1, with unresolved D. Germline V gene sequence: CDR1 MDHEN, CDR2 SYDVKM. The CDR3 spans 11 residues. V dropped 5 bases and J dropped 6 bases, with 5 bases sitting between them.

CDR3 amino acids: CASSLTRDTSYNEQFF. CDR3 sequence (DNA): TGCGCCAGCAGCTTGACCCGGGACACTTCCTACAATGAGCAGTTCTTC. The rearrangement joins TRBV5-1 to TRBJ2-1; D is perhaps TRBD1 (6 bases). The CDR3 is 16 residues long. V was pared by 1 base and J by 1 base, with 12 bases between. CDR1 and CDR2 from the germline V gene are SGHRS and YFSETQ.

The chain links TRBV6-5 to TRBJ2-7, with a tentative D call TRBD1 (5 bases). Germline assignment: CDR1 MNHEY and CDR2 SVGAGI. The CDR3 length is 14 residues. Trimming removed 2 bases from V and 4 bases from J, with 12 bases in between. Written as DNA, the CDR3 is TGTGCCAGCAGTTACCTAGTCCAGGGTTACGAGCAGTACGTC. Translating gives CASSYLVQGYEQYV.

This clonotype showed up just a few times. The CDR3 sequence is CSPLGQGDTQYF. CDR3 bases: TGCAGCCCACTGGGACAGGGGGATACGCAGTATTTT. This chain connects TRBV29-1 to TRBJ2-3; 10 nucleotides align to TRBD1. Germline-derived CDR1 and CDR2 are SQVTM and ANQGSEA. The CDR3 is 12 amino acids. After removal of 8 bases from V and 6 bases from J, the junction contained 5 bases not matched to a gene.

The V call is TRBV9, the J call TRBJ1-1; D not certain. Germline CDR1 reads SGDLS; CDR2 reads YYNGEE. V gave up 4 bases and J gave up 4 bases, with 11 bases separating them. This CDR3 spans 13 amino acids. In DNA form, the CDR3 reads TGTGCCAGCAGCCCCAACGTCGGCACTGAAGCTTTCTTT. This sequence encodes CASSPNVGTEAFF.

The chain is built from TRBV4-3 and TRBJ2-2; 7 nucleotides align to TRBD2. CDR3 length: 15 residues. Germline assignment: CDR1 LGHNA and CDR2 YSLEER. J lost 6 bases, V lost 4 bases, and 8 bases had no gene match. CDR3 in amino acids: CASSRSSAGAGELFF. In DNA form, the CDR3 reads TGCGCCAGCAGCCGCTCAAGCGCGGGGGCCGGGGAGCTGTTTTTT.